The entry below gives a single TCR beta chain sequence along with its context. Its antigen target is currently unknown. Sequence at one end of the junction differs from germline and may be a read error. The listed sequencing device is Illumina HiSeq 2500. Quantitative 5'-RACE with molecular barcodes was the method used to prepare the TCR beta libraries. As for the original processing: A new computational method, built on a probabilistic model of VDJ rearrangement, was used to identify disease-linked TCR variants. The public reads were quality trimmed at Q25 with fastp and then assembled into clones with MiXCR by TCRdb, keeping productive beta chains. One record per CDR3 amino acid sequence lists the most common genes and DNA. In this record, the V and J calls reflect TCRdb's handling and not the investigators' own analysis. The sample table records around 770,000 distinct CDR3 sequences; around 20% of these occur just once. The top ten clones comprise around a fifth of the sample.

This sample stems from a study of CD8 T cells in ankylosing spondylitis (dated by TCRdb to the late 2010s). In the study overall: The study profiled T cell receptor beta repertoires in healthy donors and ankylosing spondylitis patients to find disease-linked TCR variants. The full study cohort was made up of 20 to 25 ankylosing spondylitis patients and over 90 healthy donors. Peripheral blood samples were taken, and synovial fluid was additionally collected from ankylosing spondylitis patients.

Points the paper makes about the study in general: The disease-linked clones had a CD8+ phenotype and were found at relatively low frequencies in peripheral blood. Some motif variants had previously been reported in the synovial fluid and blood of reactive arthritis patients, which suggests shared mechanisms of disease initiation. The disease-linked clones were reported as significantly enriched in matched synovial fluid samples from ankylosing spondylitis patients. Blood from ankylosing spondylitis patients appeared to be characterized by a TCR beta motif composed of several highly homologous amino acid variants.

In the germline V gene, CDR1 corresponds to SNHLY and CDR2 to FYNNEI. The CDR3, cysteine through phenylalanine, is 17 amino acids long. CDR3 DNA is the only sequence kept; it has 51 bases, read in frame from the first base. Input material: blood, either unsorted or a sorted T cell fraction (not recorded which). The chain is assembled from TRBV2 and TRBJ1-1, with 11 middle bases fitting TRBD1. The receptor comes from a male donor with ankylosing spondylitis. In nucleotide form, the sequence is TGTGTCAGCAGTGACCCCGGGACAGGGGGGAAGGGGACTGAAGCTTTCTTT. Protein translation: CVSSDPGTGGKGTEAFF.